The sequence of this TCR beta chain was determined in a study of T cell repertoires in aging, cancer and after chemotherapy. Germline V CDR1 and CDR2: MNHEY, SVGAGI. Deletions cut 2 bases from V and 7 bases from J, with 11 bases between. The CDR3 spans 13 residues. A mixed TRB-A/B primer pool amplified rearranged TRB by multiplex touch-down PCR. TCRdb reprocessed the multiplex PCR reads with MiXCR, giving one entry per CDR3 protein. Of around 680 distinct CDR3 sequences listed, roughly 30% were seen once; the top ten hold over 70%. TCR beta rearrangements were amplified from peripheral blood genomic DNA. This clonotype was counted between two and nine times.

This chain connects TRBV6-5 to TRBJ1-2, with D possibly being TRBD1 (5 bases). Specimen: blood. The sequence was obtained from a human donor with a blood cancer. The CDR3 is CASSYGQGGGYTF. CDR3 sequence (DNA): TGTGCCAGCAGTTACGGGCAGGGTGGTGGCTACACCTTC.